The source of this T cell receptor beta chain is a study of cytomegalovirus exposure and HLA in healthy donors. A multiplex PCR was run with 60 Vbeta primers and 13 Jbeta primers. Sequenced by immunoSEQ multiplex PCR; TCRdb stores in-frame clones only, minus some. The top ten clones hold approximately 2% of a sample with under 200,000 clones, around 78% of them seen once. As for this clone: Antigen specificity is unknown.

The CDR3 loop spans 15 amino acids. The germline gives CDR1 SGHNT, CDR2 YYREEE (reference sequence). Trimming removed 1 base at V and 5 bases at J, with 15 bases between. Overall study results and limits: In a later analysis, an Asian-associated ancestry cluster reportedly showed fewer N-insertions than the approximately 700-donor mean. Earlier analysis yielded a pattern in which most TCR beta V segments were productive about 87% or about 30% of the time. Rare TCR sequences dominated, though some public TCRs recurred in many donors. Reportedly, TCR beta sequences accurately predicted HLA-A and HLA-B alleles in most subjects.

The sequencing sample was made of PBMCs. This clonotype was sampled from a woman aged 25 to 39 in good health and CMV-seropositive. V and J are TRBV5-4 and TRBJ1-1, with a possible D match to TRBD1 (5 bases). CDR3 sequence reads: CASSLSAGLITEAFF. CDR3 bases: TGTGCCAGCAGCTTGTCTGCAGGGCTAATAACTGAAGCTTTCTTT.